This is a list of T cell receptor beta chains from one sample in a study of cytomegalovirus exposure and HLA in healthy donors. Clones were read by immunoSEQ multiplex PCR, and TCRdb kept only the in-frame ones, dropping some. Among under 130,000 clones listed, more than 60% were seen once. The specimen sequenced was PBMCs. These receptors came from a woman in her 40s in good health and CMV-seropositive. The CDR3 runs from the conserved cysteine through the conserved F or W. The D gene is left open where the match is weak. Clone size is given for some rows only: seen once, a few or many times, or a class if the clone is expanded.

j_call v_call d_call cdr3_length clone_size cdr3_nt cdr3_aa
TRBJ2-3 TRBV19 TRBD2 16 . TGTGCCAGCACCCCCACTGGCGGGAGGTACACAGATACGCAGTATTTT CASTPTGGRYTDTQYF
TRBJ1-1 TRBV18 . 14 . TGTGCCAGCTCACCGGCCTTTATCAACACTGAAGCTTTCTTT CASSPAFINTEAFF
TRBJ2-7 TRBV6-5 . 14 . TGTGCCAGCACCCGGACATATACGAGTTACGAGCAGTACTTC CASTRTYTSYEQYF
TRBJ2-7 TRBV27 . 16 . TGTGCCAGCAGTTTAAGGGGGGGGACAGGTGGCTACGAGCAGTACTTC CASSLRGGTGGYEQYF
TRBJ2-2 TRBV15 TRBD1 17 few TGTGCCACCAGCCGGGACAGGAAAGGCACTTTCGCCGGGGAGCTGTTTTTT CATSRDRKGTFAGELFF
TRBJ1-4 TRBV4-3 . 13 few TGCGCCAGCAGCCGTCCTATAGATGAAAAACTGTTTTTT CASSRPIDEKLFF
TRBJ2-5 TRBV28 . 15 . TGTGCCAGCAGCCTTGGGACACCAGGGGCAGAGACCCAGTACTTC CASSLGTPGAETQYF
TRBJ2-4 TRBV21-1 . 14 . TGTGCCAGCAGCAAAGGCGGATTGGAGGGTGAGGAGTACTTC CASSKGGLEGEEYF
TRBJ1-5 TRBV28 . 15 . TGTGCCAGCAGCCAACCCCTAGGAAGCAATCAGCCCCAGCATTTT CASSQPLGSNQPQHF
TRBJ2-5 TRBV12-1 . 15 . TGTGCCAGCAGCTCCAGGACTAGCCGATTGGAGACCCAGTACTTC CASSSRTSRLETQYF
TRBJ2-7 TRBV6-5 TRBD1 16 . TGTGCCAGCAGCTACCGAATGGGGACAGGGCGCTACGAGCAGTACTTC CASSYRMGTGRYEQYF
TRBJ1-1 TRBV4-2 TRBD1 15 few TGTGCCAGCAGCCCACCGACAGGGGGCGGCACTGAAGCTTTCTTT CASSPPTGGGTEAFF
TRBJ2-5 TRBV9 . 13 . TGTGCCAGCAGCGTACAGGGGGGAGAGACCCAGTACTTC CASSVQGGETQYF
TRBJ2-1 TRBV27 . 12 few TGTGCCAGCAGTTCATCGGTTGAGGAGCAGTTCTTC CASSSSVEEQFF
TRBJ2-7 TRBV6-6 . 14 . TGTGCCAGCAGTCCCATAGCCTTCTCCTACGAGCAGTACTTC CASSPIAFSYEQYF
TRBJ1-1 TRBV9 TRBD1 15 . TGTGCCAGCAGCCCAACGACAGGGGGAGGCCCTGAAGCTTTCTTT CASSPTTGGGPEAFF
TRBJ1-2 TRBV19 . 14 . TGTGCCAGTAGTATATCAGCAGGGCGCTATGGCTACACCTTC CASSISAGRYGYTF
TRBJ1-6 TRBV28 . 16 once TGTGCCAGCAGTTTCGAGTGGGAGGGGGGGAATTCACCCCTCCACTTT CASSFEWEGGNSPLHF
TRBJ2-7 TRBV5-1 . 12 . TGCGCCAGCAGCCCAGCTAGATACGAGCAGTACTTC CASSPARYEQYF
TRBJ1-2 TRBV19 . 14 . TGTGCCAGTAGTATAGATCGGGCCCAGGGGGGCTACACCTTC CASSIDRAQGGYTF
TRBJ1-1 TRBV7-7 . 13 . TGTGCTAGCAGCTTAGGTCAGATGACTGAAGCTTTCTTT CASSLGQMTEAFF
TRBJ1-4 TRBV10-1 . 17 . TGCGCCAGCAGAACTACAAGGCCGATCAACCCAAAGGAAAAACTGTTTTTT CASRTTRPINPKEKLFF
TRBJ1-1 TRBV11-3 TRBD1 14 . TGTGCCAGCAGCTCGGTCCGACAGGGGGCTGAAGCTTTCTTT CASSSVRQGAEAFF
TRBJ1-1 TRBV5-1 TRBD1 17 . TGCGCCAGCAGTCTTCCTACAGGGGGGCTTATGAACACTGAAGCTTTCTTT CASSLPTGGLMNTEAFF
TRBJ2-2 TRBV6-5 TRBD2 14 . TGTGCCAGCAGCACCGGGACTACCATCGGGGAGCTGTTTTTT CASSTGTTIGELFF
TRBJ1-1 TRBV6-5 . 14 . TGTGCCAGCAGTTACTCGGCGGGGAACACTGAAGCTTTCTTT CASSYSAGNTEAFF
TRBJ2-3 TRBV19 . 16 few TGTGCCAGTTCTCGGAACAGGGTCGGGGGCACAGATACGCAGTATTTT CASSRNRVGGTDTQYF
TRBJ1-1 TRBV2 . 11 . TGTGCCAGCAGAGCTTGGACTGAAGCTTTCTTT CASRAWTEAFF
TRBJ2-2 TRBV7-9 . 14 . TGTGCCAGCAGCTTGGCCGGAGGGATAGGGGAGCTGTTTTTT CASSLAGGIGELFF
TRBJ2-1 TRBV11-2 TRBD1 15 . TGTGCCAGCAGCGGATGGGACAGGGGAATGGATGAGCAGTTCTTC CASSGWDRGMDEQFF
TRBJ2-5 TRBV6-4 . 15 . TGTGCCAGCAGTGACACGGCGGGGCCGAAGGAGACCCAGTACTTC CASSDTAGPKETQYF
TRBJ1-5 TRBV6-1 . 16 . TGTGCCAGCAGTGAAGTTGGCAGACATAGCAATCAGCCCCAGCATTTT CASSEVGRHSNQPQHF
TRBJ2-7 TRBV18 . 15 . TGTGCCAGCTCACCAGTGGCCGGGTGGTCCTACGAGCAGTACTTC CASSPVAGWSYEQYF
TRBJ2-5 TRBV7-6 . 12 . TGTGCCAGCAGCTTAGTTCGGGAGACCCAGTACTTC CASSLVRETQYF
TRBJ2-7 TRBV19 TRBD1 14 . TGTGCCAGTAGTATCGGGACAGGGGGAGACGAGCAGTACTTC CASSIGTGGDEQYF
TRBJ1-3 TRBV4-1 TRBD1 16 . TGCGCCAGCAGCCAAACCGGGACAGTCTCTGGAAACACCATATATTTT CASSQTGTVSGNTIYF
TRBJ2-2 TRBV5-4 TRBD2 16 . TGTGCCAGCAGCTTTCCGGGGGGGCTCGACACCGGGGAGCTGTTTTTT CASSFPGGLDTGELFF
TRBJ1-2 TRBV7-9 TRBD1 15 . TGTTCCAGCAGCTTATCGGGACAGGGGTGGATTGGCTACACCTTC CSSSLSGQGWIGYTF
TRBJ1-4 TRBV5-1 . 13 few TGCGCCAGCAGTTTTTCAACCGGCGAGGTCCTGTTTTTT CASSFSTGEVLFF
TRBJ2-2 TRBV23-1 TRBD2 17 . TGCGCCAGCAGTCAATCGAGACTAGCGGGGGGGACCGGGGAGCTGTTTTTT CASSQSRLAGGTGELFF
TRBJ2-6 TRBV5-4 TRBD1 15 . TGTGCCAGCAGCATACGGGACAGAAGGGCCAACGTCCTGACTTTC CASSIRDRRANVLTF
TRBJ1-2 TRBV27 TRBD1 16 . TGTGCCAGCAGGCGTACCGGGACAGGGGGCGACTATGGCTACACCTTC CASRRTGTGGDYGYTF
TRBJ2-7 TRBV6-1 . 13 . TGTGCCCTCGAACTCCCAGGGATCTACGAGCAGTACTTC CALELPGIYEQYF
TRBJ2-7 TRBV7-3 TRBD2 14 . TGTGCCAGCAGCTTAGAGCGGGGGGGCCACGAGCAGTACTTC CASSLERGGHEQYF
TRBJ2-2 TRBV7-6 TRBD2 15 . TGTGCCAGCAGCCCGACGGGGAGGGACACCGGGGAGCTGTTTTTT CASSPTGRDTGELFF
TRBJ1-4 TRBV5-1 . 14 . TGCGCCAGCAGCCCTAACATGGGTGGGGGGAAACTGTTTTTT CASSPNMGGGKLFF
TRBJ2-1 TRBV2 . 13 . TGTGCCAGCAGTGGGCCCAGGGGGGCTGAGCAGTTCTTC CASSGPRGAEQFF
TRBJ1-4 TRBV7-6 . 16 . TGTGCCAGCAGCCCTATGCCCGAAGGAGGGGTTGAAAAACTGTTTTTT CASSPMPEGGVEKLFF
TRBJ2-5 TRBV2 TRBD1 12 . TGTGCCAGTCAGGGGGCCGGAGAGACCCAGTACTTC CASQGAGETQYF
TRBJ1-5 TRBV7-9 TRBD1 16 . TGTGCCACCAAGCCAGGGGGTCTTAGGGGCAATCAGCCCCAGCATTTT CATKPGGLRGNQPQHF
TRBJ1-6 TRBV7-2 TRBD1 14 . TGTGCCAGCAGCTTGGACAGGGGGAAGTCACCCCTCCACTTT CASSLDRGKSPLHF
TRBJ2-2 TRBV12-5 . 12 . TGTGCTAGTGGTGAGATTGGCGGGGAGCTGTTTTTT CASGEIGGELFF
TRBJ1-6 TRBV7-8 . 13 . TGTGCCAGCAGCTTACTGGGGGGAGGACCCCTCCACTTT CASSLLGGGPLHF
TRBJ2-1 TRBV9 TRBD2 12 . TGTGCCAGCAGCATACTAGCGGGGGAGCAGTTCTTC CASSILAGEQFF
TRBJ1-2 TRBV28 . 12 few TGTGCCAGCAAAAGGGGAACCTATGGCTACACCTTC CASKRGTYGYTF